This T cell receptor (beta chain) was sequenced for a study of T cell repertoires in cytomegalovirus infection. At the level of the study: CMV epitopes used comprised recently identified HLA-C-restricted ones and well-studied HLA-B-restricted ones. CMV infection together with matching HLA type was indicated by public TCR beta signatures.

The germline V gene encodes CDR1 SEHNR and CDR2 FQNEAQ (reference sequence). The CDR3 has 13 residues. V was shortened by 4 bases and J by 1 base, with 8 bases between the two germline ends. Study-wide points: CMV-specific TCR beta clonotypes restricted by HLA-C dominated the ex vivo response. Summed frequency of public TCR beta families distinguished CMV carriers with the relevant HLA.

A single record per CDR3 protein comes from TCRdb applying MiXCR to the reads. The sample shows roughly 800,000 distinct CDR3 sequences, 25% to 35% of them seen only once. Remarks on this clonotype: What it binds is unknown.

This chain connects TRBV7-9 to TRBJ2-7; D might be TRBD1 (5 bases). The material sequenced was cultured CD8+ T cells from PBMCs, taken from culture after CMV antigen stimulation. This receptor was obtained from a human donor in good health (CMV status not recorded). Some clones in this sample may be carry-over from other donors' samples. CDR3 bases: TGTGCCAGCAGCTCGACAGTTTCCTACGAGCAGTACTTC. It yields the protein CASSSTVSYEQYF.